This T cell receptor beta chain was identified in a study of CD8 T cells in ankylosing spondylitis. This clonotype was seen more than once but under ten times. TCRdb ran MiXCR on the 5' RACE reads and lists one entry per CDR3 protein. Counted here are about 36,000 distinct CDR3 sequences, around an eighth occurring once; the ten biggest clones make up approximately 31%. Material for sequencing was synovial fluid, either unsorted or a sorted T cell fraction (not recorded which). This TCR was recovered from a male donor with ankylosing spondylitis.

This CDR3 is CASSPEWPQPSNEQFF. DNA for the CDR3: TGCGCCAGCAGCCCAGAGTGGCCCCAGCCCAGCAATGAGCAGTTCTTC. The rearrangement joins TRBV4-3 to TRBJ2-1; D call uncertain. Trimming pared 4 bases from V and 6 bases from J, leaving 19 bases between. Germline CDR1 and CDR2: LGHNA and YSLEER. This CDR3 comprises 16 residues.